This T cell receptor beta chain was recovered during a study of blood T cell repertoires in COVID-19. The protocol was immunoSEQ multiplex PCR, while the TCRdb copy is restricted to in-frame clones and leaves out a portion. Of 65,000 to 75,000 clones listed, roughly 80% are singletons. V was clipped by 5 bases and J by 1 base, with 14 bases between them. CDR3 size: 15 residues. CDR1 MGHRA and CDR2 YSYEKL come from the germline V gene. Sequencing was carried out using peripheral blood. The rearrangement uses TRBV4-1 and TRBJ1-1; D gene unclear. The sequence came from a woman aged 60-70 years with acute or convalescent COVID-19. CDR3 region: CASSEAIRENTEAFF. CDR3 nucleotides: TGCGCCAGCAGCGAAGCCATCCGCGAGAACACTGAAGCTTTCTTT.